This entry describes one TCR beta chain. Its antigen remains unknown. Although they were nominally healthy when sampled, donors likely had unrecorded immune exposures. V was clipped by 6 bases and J by 1 base, with 7 bases between them. Per the germline V gene, CDR1 is DFQATT and CDR2 is SNEGSKA (reference sequence). The CDR3 is 11 amino acids. The sample comes from a study of cytomegalovirus exposure and HLA in healthy donors. The PCR used 60 Vbeta and 13 Jbeta primers. Clones were read by immunoSEQ multiplex PCR, and TCRdb kept only the in-frame ones, dropping some. Among 90,000 to 150,000 clones, less than 20% were seen once, and the ten largest hold 1.5% to 2%. Regarding the study as a whole: V- and J-gene trimming in TCR beta was tied to a missense DCLRE1C variant by an analysis performed later. Relative to equally common others, HLA-associated TCR beta chains showed greater clonal expansion in a later analysis. In a later analysis, productive TCRs from donors in an Asian-associated ancestry cluster reportedly carried fewer N-insertions than the cohort mean.

This TCR was recovered from a young woman in good health and CMV-seronegative. This sequence joins TRBV20-1 and TRBJ2-7; maybe TRBD1 (6 bases). The sequencing sample was made of PBMCs. The CDR3 region has the DNA TGCAGTGCAGGGGGATCCTACGAGCAGTACTTC. This gives the protein CSAGGSYEQYF.